One and the same sample provided the 8 T cell receptor beta chains below, sequenced in a study of beta chain features in type 1 diabetes. Every isolated RNA sample was fully reverse transcribed, so sequencing captured expressed TCRB transcripts. Profiling relied on immunoSEQ multiplex PCR, and the TCRdb table lists in-frame clones only, not all of them. The table has hundreds of thousands of clones, roughly a sixth seen once. The sequenced sample was naive CD4+ T cells from blood. The receptor source for this set is a woman between 18 and 29 years old in good health.

This clone was detected only a few times. The rearrangement uses TRBV7-2 and TRBJ2-3; 7 bases are a match to TRBD1. Germline trimming cut 5 bases from V and 2 bases from J; bases unmatched to any gene: 10. This CDR3 is 16 amino acids long. Germline loops: CDR1 SGHTA, CDR2 FQGNSA. The CDR3 DNA sequence: TGTGCCAGCAGCGTCTCCGGGACAGTCTTCACAGATACGCAGTATTTT. This codes for CASSVSGTVFTDTQYF.

The rearrangement uses TRBV6-1 and TRBJ2-1, with TRBD2 matching 8 bases. The J segment lost 5 bases and the V segment lost 1 base, leaving 10 bases of the junction unmatched. The CDR3 is 17 residues long. Germline loops: CDR1 MNHNS, CDR2 SASEGT. CDR3: CASSEVLSGRADNEQFF. CDR3 DNA: TGTGCCAGCAGTGAAGTCCTGAGCGGGAGAGCGGACAATGAGCAGTTCTTC.

The chain carries TRBV14 and TRBJ1-1; D not certain. Germline-derived CDR1 and CDR2 are SGHDN and FVKESK. The CDR3 spans 11 residues. Trimming pared 4 bases from V and 5 bases from J, leaving 5 bases between. The CDR3 protein is CASSRWTEAFF. Here the CDR3 DNA reads TGTGCCAGCAGCCGGTGGACTGAAGCTTTCTTT.

The V and J genes are TRBV9 and TRBJ2-1, with D perhaps assigned TRBD1 or TRBD2 (6 bases each). The CDR3 is 16 residues long. Germline CDR1 is SGDLS and CDR2 is YYNGEE. V lost 1 base to trimming and J lost 5 bases, with 16 bases between them. CDR3: CASSVTSGAGNNEQFF. The CDR3 region has the DNA TGTGCCAGCAGCGTAACGTCGGGGGCGGGGAACAATGAGCAGTTCTTC. The full variable domain, completed using reference TRBV9 and TRBJ2-1, is DSGVTQTPKHLITATGQRVTLRCSPRSGDLSVYWYQQSLDQGLQFLIQYYNGEERAKGNILERFSAQQFPDLHSELNLSSLELGDSALYFCASSVTSGAGNNEQFFGPGTRLTVL.

V usage is TRBV5-6 and J usage is TRBJ2-1; tentatively, D is TRBD2 (6 bases). This CDR3 has 16 residues. The V gene's germline CDR1 is SGHDT and CDR2 YYEEEE. With 4 bases removed from V and 0 bases from J, the gap between germline ends came to 14 bases. CDR3 nucleotide sequence: TGTGCCAGCAGCAATGGGGCGGGACCCTCCTACAATGAGCAGTTCTTC. Amino acids: CASSNGAGPSYNEQFF.

This chain uses TRBV11-2 with TRBJ2-5; 9 bases are a match to TRBD1. The CDR3 covers 14 residues. The junction had 6 bases not matched to a gene; V was cut back by 5 bases and J by 5 bases. CDR1 and CDR2 (germline): SGHAT, FQNNGV. The chain's CDR3 is CASSRGTGSETQYF. In DNA, the CDR3 is TGTGCCAGCAGCCGCGGGACAGGGTCGGAGACCCAGTACTTC.

The chain uses TRBV6-5 and TRBJ2-7, with TRBD2 as a possible D gene (5 bases). This CDR3 contains 15 residues. From germline, CDR1 is MNHEY and CDR2 SVGAGI. Trimming shortened V by 0 bases and J by 1 base, and 10 bases separated the two germline ends. The CDR3 DNA sequence: TGTGCCAGCAGTTACTCGAGGGCCTCATCCTACGAGCAGTACTTC. Translation gives CASSYSRASSYEQYF.

Comments on this clone: The same CDR3 arises from other DNA sequences in this sample as well. J is TRBJ2-1 and V is TRBV7-9; 8 bases match TRBD2. Unmatched junction bases numbered 4, after V lost 5 bases and J lost 4 bases. The V gene's germline CDR1 is SEHNR and CDR2 FQNEAQ (reference sequence). The length of the CDR3 is 14 residues. The CDR3 loop reads CASSPGTSYNEQFF. The CDR3, as DNA: TGTGCCAGCAGCCCCGGGACTAGTTACAATGAGCAGTTCTTC.